The 4 T cell receptor beta chains presented below share a single source sample, sequenced in a study of shared clonotypes between healthy human individuals. Assay used: immunoSEQ multiplex PCR; TCRdb lists only in-frame clones, some missing. This sample yields about 320,000 clones, of which around nine tenths are seen a single time; about 17% belongs to the top ten. Specimen: memory CD8+ T cells sorted from blood. The subset is: CD45RO+ cells pooled with CCR7-negative TemRA cells. The receptors here all came from a man younger than 35 in good health.

The V call is TRBV28, the J call TRBJ1-6, with D possibly TRBD1 on 5 matching bases. CDR1 MDHEN and CDR2 SYDVKM come from the germline V gene. The CDR3 is 17 amino acids. V lost 2 bases, J lost 3 bases, and 14 bases lay in between. In DNA form, the CDR3 reads TGTGCCAGCAGTTTAACAGGATGGAGTCACTATAATTCACCCCTCCACTTT. Translation: CASSLTGWSHYNSPLHF. Full variable domain (missing parts from reference TRBV28 and TRBJ1-6): DVKVTQSSRYLVKRTGEKVFLECVQDMDHENMFWYRQDPGLGLRLIYFSYDVKMKEKGDIPEGYSVSREKKERFSLILESASTNQTSMYLCASSLTGWSHYNSPLHFGNGTRLTVT.

The chain has TRBV7-6 and TRBJ2-6, with TRBD1 identical over 8 bases. With 4 bases clipped from V and 3 bases from J, the junction kept 2 bases outside the gene matches. Germline CDR1 and CDR2: SGHVS and FNYEAQ. The CDR3 loop spans 15 amino acids. CDR3 amino acids: CASSSGQGGANVLTF. CDR3 nucleotide sequence: TGTGCCAGCAGCTCAGGACAGGGTGGGGCCAACGTCCTGACTTTC.

This clone was picked up a small number of times. The chain employs TRBV11-2 and TRBJ2-3; no clear D gene. CDR1 is SGHAT, CDR2 FQNNGV, per germline. The CDR3 contains 15 residues. V lost 7 bases to trimming and J lost 0 bases, with 14 bases between them. The CDR3 region is CASNIPGVSTDTQYF. The CDR3 DNA is TGTGCCAGCAACATACCCGGAGTAAGCACAGATACGCAGTATTTT.

CDR3 amino acids: CASSRQQGDTEAFF. CDR3 DNA: TGCGCCAGCAGCCGCCAACAGGGAGATACTGAAGCTTTCTTT. The chain joins TRBV4-1 to TRBJ1-1; D is possibly TRBD1 (6 bases). V was pared by 4 bases and J by 5 bases, with 14 bases between. Germline loops: CDR1 MGHRA, CDR2 YSYEKL. CDR3 length equals 14 residues.